Reported below is one TCR beta chain. Only one count was recorded for this clone. The target of this receptor is not known. No base qualities exist here, and no much larger clone lies one base off it. As encoded in the germline V gene, CDR1 is SGHTA while CDR2 is FQGNSA. From the cysteine through the phenylalanine, the CDR3 covers 14 amino acids. Solely the CDR3 DNA is kept, with 42 bases framed from the first base. V is trimmed back by 4 bases and J by 4 bases, and the junction contains 4 bases that no gene match accounts for. These data belong to a study of T cell changes during pregnancy in multiple sclerosis (dated by TCRdb to between 2018 and 2020). Looking at the study overall: The study looked at changes in the T cell repertoire across pregnancy in women with multiple sclerosis.

Receptor libraries were prepared by the immunoSEQ multiplex PCR assay. The table was pulled from immuneACCESS by TCRdb, which kept in-frame rearrangements only. Such tables lose some clones; where checked, under half of the loss comes from unresolved V genes, and the rest has no known cause. This sample is represented by approximately 79,000 clones; approximately 92% of them were singletons. The top ten clones comprise roughly 0.21% of the sample. Sequencing used CD4+ T cells from peripheral blood mononuclear cells, obtained before pregnancy. This clonotype was sampled from a female donor with multiple sclerosis, enrolled in a pregnancy study. The chain is made from TRBV7-2 and TRBJ2-5, with 9 bases matching TRBD2. CDR3 sequence: CASSWRGGLETQYF. The nucleotide sequence reads as follows: TGTGCCAGCAGCTGGCGGGGGGGCCTAGAGACCCAGTACTTC.